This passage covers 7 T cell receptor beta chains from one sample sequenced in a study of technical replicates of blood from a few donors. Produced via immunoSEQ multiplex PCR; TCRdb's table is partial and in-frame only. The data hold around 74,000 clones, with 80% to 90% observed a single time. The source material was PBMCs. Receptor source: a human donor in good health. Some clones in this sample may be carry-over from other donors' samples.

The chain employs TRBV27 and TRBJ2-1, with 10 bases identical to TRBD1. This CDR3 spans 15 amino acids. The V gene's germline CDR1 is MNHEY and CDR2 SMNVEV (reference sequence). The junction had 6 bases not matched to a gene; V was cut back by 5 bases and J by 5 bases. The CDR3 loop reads CASSPLGQGNNEQFF. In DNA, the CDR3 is TGTGCCAGCAGTCCCCTGGGACAGGGGAACAATGAGCAGTTCTTC.

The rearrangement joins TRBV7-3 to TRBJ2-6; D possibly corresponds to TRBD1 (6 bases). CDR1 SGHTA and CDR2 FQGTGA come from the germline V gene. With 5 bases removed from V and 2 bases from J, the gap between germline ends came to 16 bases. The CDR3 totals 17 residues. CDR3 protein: CASSPLLNRAGANVLTF. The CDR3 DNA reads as TGTGCCAGCAGCCCACTCTTGAACAGGGCTGGGGCCAACGTCCTGACTTTC. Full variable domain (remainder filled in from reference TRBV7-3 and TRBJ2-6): GAGVSQTPSNKVTEKGKYVELRCDPISGHTALYWYRQSLGQGPEFLIYFQGTGAADDSGLPNDRFFAVRPEGSVSTLKIQRTERGDSAVYLCASSPLLNRAGANVLTFGAGSRLTVL.

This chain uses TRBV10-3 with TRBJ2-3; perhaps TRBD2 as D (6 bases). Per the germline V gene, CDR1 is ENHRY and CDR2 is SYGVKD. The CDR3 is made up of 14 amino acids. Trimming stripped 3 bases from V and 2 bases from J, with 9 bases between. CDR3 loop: CAISESGDTDTQYF. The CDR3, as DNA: TGTGCCATCAGTGAATCGGGGGACACAGATACGCAGTATTTT.

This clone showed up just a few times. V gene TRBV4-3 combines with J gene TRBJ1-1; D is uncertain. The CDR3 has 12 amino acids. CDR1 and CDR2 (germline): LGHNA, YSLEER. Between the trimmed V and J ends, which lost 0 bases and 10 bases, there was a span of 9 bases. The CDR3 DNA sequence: TGCGCCAGCAGCCAAGAAGGGAGGAGAGCTTTCTTT. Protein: CASSQEGRRAFF.

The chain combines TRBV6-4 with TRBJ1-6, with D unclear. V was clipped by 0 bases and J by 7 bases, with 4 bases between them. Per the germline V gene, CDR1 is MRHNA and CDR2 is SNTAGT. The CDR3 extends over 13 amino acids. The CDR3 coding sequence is TGTGCCAGCAGTGACTCCGAGAATTCACCCCTCCACTTT. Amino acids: CASSDSENSPLHF.

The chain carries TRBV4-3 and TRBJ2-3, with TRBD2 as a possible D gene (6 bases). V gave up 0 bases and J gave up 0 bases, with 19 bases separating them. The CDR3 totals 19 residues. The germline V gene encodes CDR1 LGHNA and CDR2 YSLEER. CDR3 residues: CASSQERGVGGASTDTQYF. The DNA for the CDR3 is TGCGCCAGCAGCCAAGAAAGAGGTGTGGGCGGGGCTAGCACAGATACGCAGTATTTT.

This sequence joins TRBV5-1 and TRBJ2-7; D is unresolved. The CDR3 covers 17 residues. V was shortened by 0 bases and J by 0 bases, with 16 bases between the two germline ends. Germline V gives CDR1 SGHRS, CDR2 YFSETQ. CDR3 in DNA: TGCGCCAGCAGCTTGGGTAGCTCGGCCCCTTTCTCCTACGAGCAGTACTTC. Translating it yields CASSLGSSAPFSYEQYF. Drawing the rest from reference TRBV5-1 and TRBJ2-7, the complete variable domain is KAGVTQTPRYLIKTRGQQVTLSCSPISGHRSVSWYQQTPGQGLQFLFEYFSETQRNKGNFPGRFSGRQFSNSRSEMNVSTLELGDSALYLCASSLGSSAPFSYEQYFGPGTRLTVT.